The 21 T cell receptor beta chains below were found in one sample sequenced in a study of beta chain features in type 1 diabetes. Whole-study findings and limits: Shorter TCRB CDR3s, moderately but significantly so, marked every one of the four CD4+ subsets in Type 1 diabetes patients.

The sequenced template was cDNA made from the entire isolated RNA. Data came from immunoSEQ multiplex PCR; TCRdb stores just in-frame clones and leaves some out. The sample lists approximately 170,000 clones; roughly 8% were seen once. Their antigens are not known. The sequenced material came from central memory CD4+ T cells from blood. These receptors all stem from a man aged 18 to 29 with type 1 diabetes.

In its sample, this clone was seen a few times. V is TRBV11-3 and J is TRBJ2-2, with a possible D match to TRBD1 (6 bases). The CDR3 extends over 14 amino acids. V was pared by 6 bases and J by 4 bases, with 12 bases between. CDR1 SGHNT and CDR2 YENEEA come from the germline V gene. The CDR3 protein is CASRTGWGTGELFF. DNA of the CDR3: TGTGCCAGCAGAACAGGGTGGGGCACCGGGGAGCTGTTTTTT.

This chain links TRBV7-2 with TRBJ2-7; no definite D call. CDR3 size: 14 residues. Germline CDR1 and CDR2: SGHTA and FQGNSA. V was cut by 7 bases and J by 0 bases, with 13 bases left in between. CDR3 in DNA: TGTGCCAGCACCCTTGCGGTCGGCTCCTACGAGCAGTACTTC. Translated, it gives CASTLAVGSYEQYF.

This clone was seen a handful of times. The rearrangement links TRBV7-2 to TRBJ2-5; D is unresolved. Germline V gene data show CDR1 as SGHTA and CDR2 as FQGNSA. The CDR3 is 14 amino acids. V lost 1 base to trimming and J lost 9 bases, with 15 bases between them. The CDR3 is CASSLDYYYEPQYF. CDR3 DNA: TGTGCCAGCAGCTTAGACTACTACTATGAGCCCCAGTACTTC.

The table lists this clone with a few counts. The V gene is TRBV5-4, the J gene TRBJ1-1, with D maybe TRBD1 (6 bases). The germline CDR1 and CDR2 sequences are SGHNT and YYREEE (reference sequence). With 5 bases removed from V and 1 base from J, the gap between germline ends came to 15 bases. CDR3 size: 15 residues. CDR3 amino acids: CASSSVMGANTEAFF. As DNA, the CDR3 is TGTGCCAGCAGTTCGGTAATGGGGGCGAACACTGAAGCTTTCTTT.

This clone was found a few times. This chain uses TRBV27 with TRBJ1-1; 9 bases line up with TRBD1. V lost 10 bases to trimming and J lost 10 bases; unmatched junction nucleotides: 19. Germline CDR1 reads MNHEY; CDR2 reads SMNVEV (reference sequence). The CDR3 contains 15 residues. Here the CDR3 DNA reads TGTGCCACCCTTTCGCGACCGGGACAGGGTAGCGTAGCTTTCTTT. Amino acids: CATLSRPGQGSVAFF.

This clone was seen only a few times. CDR3 sequence reads: CASSTQRGALETQYF. CDR3 sequence (DNA): TGTGCCAGCAGTACACAGCGGGGGGCATTGGAGACCCAGTACTTC. The chain carries TRBV28 and TRBJ2-5; 9 bases match TRBD2. CDR1 is MDHEN and CDR2 is SYDVKM in the germline V gene. CDR3 length equals 15 residues. J lost 5 bases, V lost 5 bases, and 9 bases had no gene match. The variable domain in full, with the rest retrieved from reference TRBV28 and TRBJ2-5, is DVKVTQSSRYLVKRTGEKVFLECVQDMDHENMFWYRQDPGLGLRLIYFSYDVKMKEKGDIPEGYSVSREKKERFSLILESASTNQTSMYLCASSTQRGALETQYFGPGTRLLVL.

The J gene is TRBJ2-1, the V gene TRBV27; 11 nucleotides line up with TRBD2. Germline loops: CDR1 MNHEY, CDR2 SMNVEV (reference sequence). The CDR3 has 16 amino acids. V dropped 5 bases and J dropped 6; count of bases not matched to a gene: 9. CDR3 in DNA: TGTGCCAGCAGTACTCCTACTAGCGGGAGCCTCAATGAGCAGTTCTTC. This translates into CASSTPTSGSLNEQFF.

In its sample, this clone was seen a few times. Additional DNA sequences in this sample encode the identical CDR3. The rearrangement uses TRBV7-8 and TRBJ1-2, with D maybe TRBD1 (5 bases). Germline V lookup: CDR1 SGHVS, CDR2 FQNEAQ. This CDR3 contains 13 residues. V lost 6 bases and J 1 base, leaving 9 bases between the germline ends. This chain's CDR3 is CASSPDSNYGYTF. DNA for the CDR3: TGTGCCAGCAGTCCCGACAGTAACTATGGCTACACCTTC.

The chain links TRBV5-1 to TRBJ1-5; 12 bases fit TRBD1. This CDR3 spans 20 amino acids. Trimming cost V 0 bases and J 2 bases; bases outside gene matches: 12. Germline V gives CDR1 SGHRS, CDR2 YFSETQ. CDR3 bases: TGCGCCAGCAGCTTGGCCCCCGCGGGACAGGGGGCGTGGGGCAATCAGCCCCAGCATTTT. This encodes CASSLAPAGQGAWGNQPQHF.

CDR3 sequence (DNA): TGTGCCACCAGCAGAGCAGGGACAGGGGGCCTCAATGAGCAGTTCTTC. Amino acids: CATSRAGTGGLNEQFF. The rearrangement uses TRBV15 and TRBJ2-1; 12 bases fit TRBD1. The CDR3 has 16 residues. The germline V gene encodes CDR1 LNHNV and CDR2 YYDKDF (reference sequence). V lost 1 base to trimming and J lost 6 bases; unmatched junction nucleotides: 4.

The gene calls are TRBV7-2 and TRBJ2-1; 10 bases are shared with TRBD1. Germline V lookup: CDR1 SGHTA, CDR2 FQGNSA. V lost 5 bases, J lost 9 bases, and 13 bases stayed unmatched. The CDR3 length is 16 residues. As DNA, the CDR3 is TGTGCCAGCAGCCCGGACCTGGGACAGGGGAGAGGTGAGCAGTTCTTC. Translated: CASSPDLGQGRGEQFF.

J is TRBJ1-1 and V is TRBV6-1, with 8 bases fitting TRBD1. V was pared by 5 bases and J by 4 bases, with 6 bases of the junction left unmatched. CDR1 and CDR2 from the germline V gene are MNHNS and SASEGT. This CDR3 has 14 residues. In DNA, the CDR3 is TGTGCCAGCAGTTCCTTGACAGGGGTCACTGAAGCTTTCTTT. It translates to CASSSLTGVTEAFF.

The table lists this clone with a few counts. The chain uses TRBV5-4 and TRBJ1-1; D remains ambiguous. Germline lookup yields CDR1 SGHNT and CDR2 YYREEE (reference sequence). This CDR3 is built from 13 residues. Trimming took off 5 bases at V and 4 bases at J, with 12 bases between the two ends. The CDR3 DNA reads as TGTGCCAGCAGGCGGGCCTCGGGCACTGAAGCTTTCTTT. Residues: CASRRASGTEAFF. Full variable domain (missing parts from reference TRBV5-4 and TRBJ1-1): ETGVTQSPTHLIKTRGQQVTLRCSSQSGHNTVSWYQQALGQGPQFIFQYYREEENGRGNFPPRFSGLQFPNYSSELNVNALELDDSALYLCASRRASGTEAFFGQGTRLTVV.

The genes are TRBV28 and TRBJ2-1, with D unclear. The germline gives CDR1 MDHEN, CDR2 SYDVKM. The CDR3 is 12 residues long. Trimming left V 8 bases short and J 2 bases short, with 7 bases between. The CDR3 DNA follows: TGTGCCAGCGCCTATACCTACAATGAGCAGTTCTTC. As protein: CASAYTYNEQFF.

This clone appeared a few times. Other DNA sequences within the sample encode an identical CDR3. The gene calls are TRBV28 and TRBJ2-3; D not resolved. V was pared by 5 bases and J by 3 bases, with 6 bases between. The germline V gene has CDR1 MDHEN and CDR2 SYDVKM. The CDR3 has 12 residues. The CDR3, as DNA: TGTGCCAGCAGTCTCCGGACAGATACGCAGTATTTT. Protein product: CASSLRTDTQYF. Full variable domain (outside the CDR3, taken from reference TRBV28 and TRBJ2-3): DVKVTQSSRYLVKRTGEKVFLECVQDMDHENMFWYRQDPGLGLRLIYFSYDVKMKEKGDIPEGYSVSREKKERFSLILESASTNQTSMYLCASSLRTDTQYFGPGTRLTVL.

This clone was observed a handful of times. This rearrangement joins TRBV2 to TRBJ2-1; 13 positions match TRBD2. The CDR3 consists of 15 residues. The germline V gene encodes CDR1 SNHLY and CDR2 FYNNEI. V lost 6 bases, J lost 8 bases, and 7 bases stayed unmatched. CDR3 region: CASRPTSGRADEQFF. DNA for the CDR3: TGTGCCAGCAGGCCCACTAGCGGGAGGGCCGATGAGCAGTTCTTC.

Only a few counts were recorded for this clone. The chain carries TRBV7-8 and TRBJ1-6, with unresolved D. Trimming removed 6 bases from V and 7 bases from J, with 10 bases in between. The germline gives CDR1 SGHVS, CDR2 FQNEAQ. The CDR3 sequence is 13 residues long. In nucleotides, the CDR3 is TGTGCCAGCAGTCAAAACAGCAATTCACCCCTCCACTTT. It encodes CASSQNSNSPLHF.

The chain employs TRBV19 and TRBJ1-2; 10 bases are a match to TRBD1. CDR1 and CDR2 (germline): LNHDA, SQIVND (reference sequence). The CDR3 is 15 residues long. J lost 2 bases, V lost 7 bases, and 7 bases had no gene match. CDR3 protein: CASKYAGQGNYGYTF. The CDR3 bases are TGTGCCAGTAAATACGCGGGACAGGGGAACTATGGCTACACCTTC.

This clone was counted a few times. The chain carries TRBV11-2 and TRBJ2-7; 11 nucleotides agree with TRBD1. Germline V gene data show CDR1 as SGHAT and CDR2 as FQNNGV. The CDR3 runs to 13 residues. J was trimmed by 6 bases and V by 4 bases; bases with no gene match: 2. CDR3 nucleotides: TGTGCCAGCAGCTGGGACAGGGGGGGCGAGCAGTACTTC. It translates to CASSWDRGGEQYF.

The rearrangement uses TRBV27 and TRBJ2-3; a weak D match, TRBD1 (6 bases). The CDR3 totals 14 residues. Germline assignment: CDR1 MNHEY and CDR2 SMNVEV (reference sequence). The V and J ends lost 5 bases and 0 bases respectively, with 9 bases between them. The CDR3 DNA is TGTGCCAGCAGTCGACAGGTCAGCACAGATACGCAGTATTTT. It codes for CASSRQVSTDTQYF.

The V gene is TRBV11-2, the J gene TRBJ2-1; D perhaps matches TRBD1 (6 bases). Trimming took 5 bases from V and 1 from J, leaving 15 bases between them. This CDR3 region has 16 residues. Germline assignment: CDR1 SGHAT and CDR2 FQNNGV. Written as DNA, the CDR3 is TGTGCCAGCAGCCCCCTGACAGGCAGATCCTACAATGAGCAGTTCTTC. This encodes CASSPLTGRSYNEQFF.